Described below is a single TCR beta chain sequence and its context. Its cognate antigen is unknown. The sample originates from a study of T cell responses to AZD1222 COVID-19 vaccine. Broader study findings: The donors showed a predominance of white British ancestry and of females, with possible underestimation of clonal diversity.

Using immunoSEQ multiplex PCR, the repertoire was profiled, and TCRdb retains in-frame clones only, with some absent. The sample lists 150,000 or so clones, roughly nine tenths occurring once. V was trimmed by 3 bases and J by 2 bases, leaving 8 bases between them. In germline, CDR1 is MDHEN, CDR2 SYDVKM. This CDR3 has 14 residues. This sequence joins TRBV28 and TRBJ1-3; a possible D gene is TRBD1 (5 bases). The specimen was peripheral blood, collected after recovery from COVID-19. The receptor's source is an adult who had recovered from COVID-19. The CDR3: CASSFPRAGNTIYF. CDR3 sequence (DNA): TGTGCCAGCAGTTTTCCCAGGGCTGGAAACACCATATATTTT.